Following are 26 T cell receptor beta chains from one sample sequenced in a study of blood T cell repertoires in COVID-19. Generated by immunoSEQ multiplex PCR, the TCRdb table keeps only in-frame clones and is missing some. The sample has roughly 180,000 clones; 70% to 85% are singletons. The specimen sequenced was peripheral blood. These receptors were collected from a woman aged 25 to 39 with acute or convalescent COVID-19.

The chain couples TRBV6-2 or TRBV6-3 to TRBJ2-7; no clear D. The CDR3 is 13 residues long. Germline loops: CDR1 MNHEY, CDR2 SVGEGT. V was shortened by 2 bases and J by 5 bases, with 10 bases between the two germline ends. CDR3 amino acids: CASSYLPSDEQYF. CDR3 DNA sequence: TGTGCCAGCAGTTACCTCCCTTCGGACGAGCAGTACTTC.

The J gene is TRBJ1-2, the V gene TRBV28; D ambiguous. The CDR3 covers 13 residues. The germline V and J ends were trimmed by 4 bases and 5 bases, with 11 bases remaining between them. Germline assignment: CDR1 MDHEN and CDR2 SYDVKM. CDR3 loop: CASSYQTGYGYTF. CDR3 DNA sequence: TGTGCCAGCAGTTACCAGACGGGATATGGCTACACCTTC.

About this clone: This sample includes further DNA sequences coding for the same CDR3. The chain carries TRBV20-1 and TRBJ1-2; D is uncertain. The V end was cut by 2 bases, the J end by 3 bases, with 4 bases between. The CDR3 totals 11 residues. CDR1 is DFQATT and CDR2 is SNEGSKA in the germline V gene (reference sequence). The CDR3 loop is CSARQDYGYTF. The CDR3 DNA reads TGCAGTGCTAGACAGGACTATGGCTACACCTTC.

This clone appeared once. This chain uses TRBV10-3 with TRBJ1-2; D is undetermined. The CDR3 has 12 residues. Germline lookup yields CDR1 ENHRY and CDR2 SYGVKD. V lost 8 bases and J lost 7, with 14 bases in between. CDR3 loop: CAISSDFGGYTF. CDR3 in DNA: TGTGCCATCTCATCGGACTTCGGTGGCTACACCTTC.

This clone was counted a single time. V gene TRBV9 combines with J gene TRBJ2-2; D is perhaps TRBD2 (6 bases). Germline V CDR1 and CDR2: SGDLS, YYNGEE. V lost 0 bases, J lost 5 bases, and 11 bases lay in between. The CDR3 is 15 amino acids. The CDR3 DNA follows: TGTGCCAGCAGCGTAGATGGGGGGTTTACCGGGGAGCTGTTTTTT. Its translation: CASSVDGGFTGELFF. Complete variable domain (other parts from reference TRBV9 and TRBJ2-2): DSGVTQTPKHLITATGQRVTLRCSPRSGDLSVYWYQQSLDQGLQFLIQYYNGEERAKGNILERFSAQQFPDLHSELNLSSLELGDSALYFCASSVDGGFTGELFFGEGSRLTVL.

V and J are TRBV21-1 and TRBJ1-5. TRBV21-1 is recorded as a pseudogene. This CDR3 comprises 15 residues. Written as DNA, the CDR3 is TGTGCCAGCAGCAAGACACCTAGCGCCAATCAGCCCCAGCATTTT. Protein sequence: CASSKTPSANQPQHF.

The chain uses TRBV4-1 and TRBJ2-5, with D tentatively TRBD2 (6 bases). Per germline, CDR1 MGHRA and CDR2 YSYEKL. CDR3 length: 17 residues. Trimming removed 4 bases from V and 1 base from J, with 19 bases in between. The CDR3 DNA is TGCGCCAGCAGCCCGATTGCGTTCGGGACTGCCCAAGAGACCCAGTACTTC. It yields the protein CASSPIAFGTAQETQYF.

This clone was observed once. This chain links TRBV2 with TRBJ2-5; the match to TRBD2 covers 7 bases. The CDR3 loop spans 16 amino acids. V lost 6 bases to trimming and J lost 5 bases; unmatched junction nucleotides: 15. Germline CDR1 and CDR2: SNHLY and FYNNEI. The CDR3 sequence: CASRRGPAGAVETQYF. CDR3 in DNA: TGTGCCAGCAGAAGGGGCCCCGCGGGAGCGGTCGAGACCCAGTACTTC.

This clone was recorded only once. The genes are TRBV28 and TRBJ2-1; 7 bases map to TRBD2. With 9 bases clipped from V and 0 bases from J, the junction kept 5 bases outside the gene matches. Germline-derived CDR1 and CDR2 are MDHEN and SYDVKM. This CDR3 region has 14 residues. The CDR3: CASCGGSSYNEQFF. In nucleotides, the CDR3 is TGTGCCAGTTGCGGCGGGAGCTCCTACAATGAGCAGTTCTTC.

The J gene is TRBJ2-3, the V gene TRBV20-1; the match to TRBD2 covers 7 bases. Trimming removed 3 bases from V and 4 bases from J; junction bases left unmatched: 4. Germline lookup yields CDR1 DFQATT and CDR2 SNEGSKA (reference sequence). The CDR3 sequence is 13 residues long. CDR3 region: CSASRLAADTQYF. Written as DNA, the CDR3 is TGCAGTGCTAGTCGGCTAGCGGCAGATACGCAGTATTTT.

The chain is built from TRBV7-9 and TRBJ1-2; 10 nucleotides align to TRBD1. The junction had 4 bases not matched to a gene; V was cut back by 3 bases and J by 6 bases. Germline CDR1 reads SEHNR; CDR2 reads FQNEAQ (reference sequence). This CDR3 has 14 residues. The CDR3 region has the DNA TGTGCCAGCAGCTTGACAGGGGGCCAGGATGGCTACACCTTC. Protein: CASSLTGGQDGYTF.

The chain's CDR3 is CASSHSGSSYNEQFF. CDR3 sequence (DNA): TGCGCCAGCAGCCATAGCGGGAGCTCCTACAATGAGCAGTTCTTC. The chain links TRBV4-3 to TRBJ2-1, with TRBD2 matching over 9 bases. The germline CDR1 and CDR2 sequences are LGHNA and YSLEER. V shed 3 bases, J shed 0 bases, and the junction held 0 bases outside the gene matches. CDR3 length: 15 amino acids.

This chain joins TRBV12-3 or TRBV12-4 and TRBJ1-5; tentative D call: TRBD1 (5 bases). This CDR3 spans 13 amino acids. Trimming pared 6 bases from V and 0 bases from J, leaving 6 bases between. CDR3 in amino acids: CASSRVSNQPQHF. The CDR3 DNA follows: TGTGCCAGCAGCAGGGTTAGCAATCAGCCCCAGCATTTT.

The chain combines TRBV15 with TRBJ1-4; TRBD1 agrees at 8 bases. The CDR3 is 15 amino acids. After removal of 6 bases from V and 7 bases from J, the junction contained 10 bases not matched to a gene. Germline-derived CDR1 and CDR2 are LNHNV and YYDKDF (reference sequence). The CDR3 nucleotides are TGTGCCACCAGTCACGACCAGGGGGCCGGTGAAAAACTGTTTTTT. Translation gives CATSHDQGAGEKLFF. Based on the CDR3 plus reference TRBV15 and TRBJ1-4, the full variable domain is DAMVIQNPRYQVTQFGKPVTLSCSQTLNHNVMYWYQQKSSQAPKLLFHYYDKDFNNEADTPDNFQSRRPNTSFCFLDIRSPGLGDTAMYLCATSHDQGAGEKLFFGSGTQLSVL.

This rearrangement joins TRBV19 to TRBJ2-7, with a possible D match to TRBD2 (5 bases). Per germline, CDR1 LNHDA and CDR2 SQIVND (reference sequence). The CDR3 is made up of 14 amino acids. Between the trimmed V and J ends, which lost 5 bases and 2 bases, there was a span of 13 bases. The chain's CDR3 is CASSLGLGAYEQYF. CDR3 DNA: TGTGCCAGTAGTCTCGGACTGGGAGCCTACGAGCAGTACTTC.

The rearrangement joins TRBV28 to TRBJ2-4, with D perhaps TRBD2 (5 bases). The germline gives CDR1 MDHEN, CDR2 SYDVKM. The CDR3 loop spans 16 amino acids. V gave up 1 base and J gave up 5 bases, with 15 bases separating them. The CDR3 region is CASSLFPRGWENIQYF. DNA for the CDR3: TGTGCCAGCAGTTTATTCCCTCGGGGATGGGAAAACATTCAGTACTTC.

The chain has TRBV27 and TRBJ2-3; D is ambiguous. The CDR3 runs 14 residues. V shed 5 bases and J shed 0 bases, with 9 bases lying between them. Germline V gene data show CDR1 as MNHEY and CDR2 as SMNVEV (reference sequence). The CDR3 protein is CASSPVPSTDTQYF. CDR3 in DNA: TGTGCCAGCAGTCCGGTTCCTAGCACAGATACGCAGTATTTT.

The chain recombines TRBV10-2 with TRBJ2-5; the match to TRBD2 covers 11 bases. The ends lost 1 base at V and 3 bases at J; junction bases unmatched: 7. In germline, CDR1 is WSHSY, CDR2 SAAADI. CDR3 size: 17 residues. CDR3 bases: TGCGCCAGCAGTGAGTTTCCTAGCGGGGGGACAAAAGAGACCCAGTACTTC. Translated, it gives CASSEFPSGGTKETQYF.

The V call is TRBV7-9, the J call TRBJ2-5; 8 bases align to TRBD1. Germline V lookup: CDR1 SEHNR, CDR2 FQNEAQ (reference sequence). V shed 1 base, J shed 8 bases, and the junction held 12 bases outside the gene matches. There are 16 residues in the CDR3. The CDR3: CASSLVLGQGQSTQYF. CDR3 sequence (DNA): TGTGCCAGCAGCTTAGTTTTAGGACAGGGCCAATCTACCCAGTACTTC.

The genes are TRBV9 and TRBJ1-2; 10 bases match TRBD1. After removal of 3 bases from V and 1 base from J, the junction contained 3 bases not matched to a gene. The CDR3 spans 15 residues. Germline V CDR1 and CDR2: SGDLS, YYNGEE. Here the CDR3 reads CASSEGTGDNYGYTF. Written as DNA, the CDR3 is TGTGCCAGCAGCGAAGGGACAGGGGATAACTATGGCTACACCTTC. The full variable domain, in which reference TRBV9 and TRBJ1-2 provide the parts outside the CDR3, is DSGVTQTPKHLITATGQRVTLRCSPRSGDLSVYWYQQSLDQGLQFLIQYYNGEERAKGNILERFSAQQFPDLHSELNLSSLELGDSALYFCASSEGTGDNYGYTFGSGTRLTVV.

The rearrangement joins TRBV29-1 to TRBJ1-2; TRBD1 might be the D (6 bases). Germline-derived CDR1 and CDR2 are SQVTM and ANQGSEA. Trimming left V 3 bases short and J 6 bases short, with 8 bases between. The CDR3 loop spans 11 amino acids. DNA for the CDR3: TGCAGCGTTGATGACAGGAATGGCTACACCTTC. This encodes CSVDDRNGYTF.

This rearrangement joins TRBV6-5 to TRBJ1-4, with D maybe TRBD1 (5 bases). V gave up 4 bases and J gave up 11 bases, with 17 bases separating them. Germline CDR1 MNHEY, CDR2 SVGAGI. The CDR3 spans 14 residues. The CDR3, as DNA: TGTGCCAGCAGTTGGAGGGGTCGCCGGGATAAACTGTTTTTT. Encoded protein: CASSWRGRRDKLFF.

This clone has a count of ten or more. V usage is TRBV27 and J usage is TRBJ2-3, with D possibly TRBD2 on 5 matching bases. V lost 2 bases and J 6 bases, leaving 12 bases between the germline ends. Germline CDR1 and CDR2: MNHEY and SMNVEV (reference sequence). The CDR3 totals 14 residues. The CDR3 DNA follows: TGTGCCAGCAGTTTAGCCCTAGCACGCGATACGCAGTATTTT. Translation: CASSLALARDTQYF.

V usage is TRBV2 and J usage is TRBJ2-1, with 7 bases matching TRBD2. V trimming: 4 bases; J trimming: 4 bases; junction bases outside the gene matches: 7. This CDR3 comprises 15 residues. Germline-derived CDR1 and CDR2 are SNHLY and FYNNEI. CDR3 loop: CASSGPLGGYNEQFF. The CDR3 coding sequence is TGTGCCAGCAGTGGCCCCTTGGGAGGGTACAATGAGCAGTTCTTC.

This chain's CDR3 is CASSLNRGQGTDTQYF. The CDR3 DNA reads TGTGCCAGCAGCTTGAATCGGGGACAGGGTACAGATACGCAGTATTTT. The chain employs TRBV5-6 and TRBJ2-3; TRBD1 agrees at 9 bases. The germline CDR1 and CDR2 sequences are SGHDT and YYEEEE. The CDR3 consists of 16 residues. The trim removed 1 base at V and 3 bases at J, leaving 6 bases unmatched.

V and J are TRBV4-1 and TRBJ2-1; 14 nucleotides align to TRBD2. CDR3 length: 16 amino acids. Looked up from germline, CDR1 is MGHRA and CDR2 is YSYEKL. V was pared by 3 bases and J by 3 bases, with 1 base of the junction left unmatched. The CDR3 is CASSQGLAGDYNEQFF. As DNA, the CDR3 is TGCGCCAGCAGCCAGGGACTAGCGGGGGACTACAATGAGCAGTTCTTC.